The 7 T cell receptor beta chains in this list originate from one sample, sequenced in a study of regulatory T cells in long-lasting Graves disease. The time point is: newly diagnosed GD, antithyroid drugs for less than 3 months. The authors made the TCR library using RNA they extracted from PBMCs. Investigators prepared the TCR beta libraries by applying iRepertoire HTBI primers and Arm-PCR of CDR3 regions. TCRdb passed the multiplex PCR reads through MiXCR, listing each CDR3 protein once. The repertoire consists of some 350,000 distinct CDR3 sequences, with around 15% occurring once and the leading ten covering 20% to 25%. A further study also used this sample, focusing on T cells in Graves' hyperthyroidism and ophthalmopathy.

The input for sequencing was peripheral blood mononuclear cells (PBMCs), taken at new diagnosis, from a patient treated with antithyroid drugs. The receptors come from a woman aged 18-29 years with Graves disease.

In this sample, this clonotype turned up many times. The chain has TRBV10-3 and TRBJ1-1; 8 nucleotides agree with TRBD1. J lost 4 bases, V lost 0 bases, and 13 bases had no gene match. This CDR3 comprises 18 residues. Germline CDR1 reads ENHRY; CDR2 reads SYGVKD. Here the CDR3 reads CAISESFPQGAGATEAFF. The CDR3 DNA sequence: TGTGCCATCAGTGAGTCGTTCCCGCAGGGGGCGGGGGCCACTGAAGCTTTCTTT.

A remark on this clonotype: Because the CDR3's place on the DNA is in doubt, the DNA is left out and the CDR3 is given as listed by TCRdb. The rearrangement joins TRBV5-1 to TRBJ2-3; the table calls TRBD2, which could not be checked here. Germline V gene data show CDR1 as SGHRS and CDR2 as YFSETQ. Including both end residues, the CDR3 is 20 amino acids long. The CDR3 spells CASSFYICSARTSHTDTQYF.

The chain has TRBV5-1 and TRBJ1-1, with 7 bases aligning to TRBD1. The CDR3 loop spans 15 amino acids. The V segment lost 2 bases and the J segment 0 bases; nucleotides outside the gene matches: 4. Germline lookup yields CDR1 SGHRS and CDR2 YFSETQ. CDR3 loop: CASSFQDRLNTEAFF. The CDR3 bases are TGCGCCAGCAGCTTCCAGGACAGGTTGAACACTGAAGCTTTCTTT.

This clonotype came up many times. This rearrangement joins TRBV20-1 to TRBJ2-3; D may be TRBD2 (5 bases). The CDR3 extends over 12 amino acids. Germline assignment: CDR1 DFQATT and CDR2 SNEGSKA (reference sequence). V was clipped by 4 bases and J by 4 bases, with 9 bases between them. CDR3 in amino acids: CSAIGSSDTQYF. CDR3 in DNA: TGCAGTGCTATTGGGAGCTCAGATACGCAGTATTTT.

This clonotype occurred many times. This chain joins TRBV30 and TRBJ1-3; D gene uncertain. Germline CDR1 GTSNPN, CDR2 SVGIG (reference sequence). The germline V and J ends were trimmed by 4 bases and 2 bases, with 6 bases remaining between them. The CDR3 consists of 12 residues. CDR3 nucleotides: TGTGCCTGGAAACGAGCTGGAAACACCATATATTTT. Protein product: CAWKRAGNTIYF.

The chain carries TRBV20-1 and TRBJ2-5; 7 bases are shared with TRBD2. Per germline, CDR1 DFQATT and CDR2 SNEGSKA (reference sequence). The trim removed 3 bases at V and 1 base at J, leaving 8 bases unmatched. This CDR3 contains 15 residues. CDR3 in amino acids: CSASGAGDPQETQYF. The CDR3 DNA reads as TGCAGTGCTAGTGGCGCGGGAGACCCCCAAGAGACCCAGTACTTC.

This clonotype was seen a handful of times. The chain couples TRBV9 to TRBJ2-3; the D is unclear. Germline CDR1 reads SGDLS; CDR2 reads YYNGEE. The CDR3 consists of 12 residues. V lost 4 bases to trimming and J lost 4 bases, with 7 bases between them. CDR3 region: CASSRSPDTQYF. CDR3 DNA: TGTGCCAGCAGCAGAAGCCCAGATACGCAGTATTTT.